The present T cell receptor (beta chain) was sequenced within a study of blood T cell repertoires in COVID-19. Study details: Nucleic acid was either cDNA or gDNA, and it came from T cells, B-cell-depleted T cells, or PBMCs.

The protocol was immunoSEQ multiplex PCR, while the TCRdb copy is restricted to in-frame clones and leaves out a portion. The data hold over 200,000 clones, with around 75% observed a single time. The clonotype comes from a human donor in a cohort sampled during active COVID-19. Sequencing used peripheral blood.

CDR3 protein: CASSLHLSAERTYEQYF. The CDR3 nucleotides read TGTGCCAGCAGCTTACATTTATCCGCGGAAAGAACCTACGAGCAGTACTTC. The V and J genes are TRBV7-9 and TRBJ2-7; D is ambiguous. Deletions cut 2 bases from V and 2 bases from J, with 19 bases between. This CDR3 is built from 17 residues. Germline V gene sequence: CDR1 SEHNR, CDR2 FQNEAQ (reference sequence).